Sequencing of this TCR beta chain was carried out in a study of T cells expressing NK-cell markers. The CDR3 extends over 13 amino acids. Per germline, CDR1 MGHRA and CDR2 YSYEKL. TCRdb reprocessed the 5' RACE reads, with one entry per CDR3 protein and no DNA. This sample's table has 150,000 or so distinct CDR3 sequences. The sequence was collected from a woman aged 50 to 60 in good health. The J gene is TRBJ1-5, the V gene TRBV4-1. Sample: blood T cells: a sorted CD56 or NKG2C T cell subset, CD4+ or CD8+ T cells, or bulk PBMC T cells (not recorded which). The CDR3 region is CASSPRLSQPQHF.